The rows below give T cell receptor beta chains drawn from one sample of a study of blood T cells in healthy people across ages. TCRdb used MiXCR to reprocess the 5' RACE reads, holding one entry per CDR3 protein. In the table there are roughly 720,000 distinct CDR3 sequences, about 55% of which are singletons. The specimen was blood. These receptors were obtained from a man older than 75 in good health. Each CDR3 is given with its conserved first and last residue. Fields, in order: V gene, clone size, D gene, CDR3 length, J gene, CDR3 protein, CDR3 DNA. D genes are given only for firm matches. Size is stated for part of the rows, as once, few or many counts, or as a class when the clone is expanded.

V gene: TRBV5-5; clone size: -; D gene: TRBD2; CDR3 length: 20; J gene: TRBJ2-1; CDR3 protein: CASSLLADLQIRASYNEQFF; CDR3 DNA: TGTGCCAGCAGCTTACTAGCGGACCTTCAAATAAGGGCCTCCTACAATGAGCAGTTCTTC
V gene: TRBV7-2; clone size: many; D gene: -; CDR3 length: 11; J gene: TRBJ2-1; CDR3 protein: CASSLSNEQFF; CDR3 DNA: TGTGCCAGCAGCTTAAGCAACGAGCAGTTCTTC
V gene: TRBV20-1; clone size: -; D gene: -; CDR3 length: 13; J gene: TRBJ2-7; CDR3 protein: CSALAPGNYEQYF; CDR3 DNA: TGCAGTGCCCTTGCGCCCGGAAACTACGAGCAGTACTTC
V gene: TRBV12-3/TRBV12-4; clone size: -; D gene: TRBD2; CDR3 length: 14; J gene: TRBJ2-3; CDR3 protein: CASRTSGGHRDAYF; CDR3 DNA: TGTGCCAGCAGAACTAGCGGGGGGCACAGAGACGCGTATTTT
V gene: TRBV20-1; clone size: -; D gene: -; CDR3 length: 12; J gene: TRBJ1-1; CDR3 protein: CSARQAPTEAFF; CDR3 DNA: TGCAGTGCTAGACAGGCCCCCACTGAAGCTTTCTTT
V gene: TRBV10-1; clone size: -; D gene: TRBD2; CDR3 length: 18; J gene: TRBJ2-5; CDR3 protein: CASSEGGPAGVYGETQYF; CDR3 DNA: TGCGCCAGCAGTGAAGGGGGACCAGCGGGAGTATACGGAGAGACCCAGTACTTC
V gene: TRBV20-1; clone size: -; D gene: -; CDR3 length: 17; J gene: TRBJ2-1; CDR3 protein: CSARDQGGTSGYNEQFF; CDR3 DNA: TGCAGTGCTAGAGATCAGGGGGGAACTAGCGGATACAATGAGCAGTTCTTC
V gene: TRBV5-1; clone size: -; D gene: TRBD1; CDR3 length: 13; J gene: TRBJ2-1; CDR3 protein: CASQAQGYNEQFF; CDR3 DNA: TGCGCCAGCCAGGCACAGGGGTACAATGAGCAGTTCTTC
V gene: TRBV12-5; clone size: -; D gene: -; CDR3 length: 15; J gene: TRBJ2-1; CDR3 protein: CASGFSSNLYNEQFF; CDR3 DNA: TGTGCTAGTGGTTTTTCTAGTAACCTCTACAATGAGCAGTTCTTC
V gene: TRBV5-1; clone size: -; D gene: -; CDR3 length: 16; J gene: TRBJ2-5; CDR3 protein: CASSRAGAILQETQYF; CDR3 DNA: TGCGCCAGCAGTCGGGCAGGGGCGATTCTCCAAGAGACCCAGTACTTC
V gene: TRBV5-1; clone size: -; D gene: -; CDR3 length: 13; J gene: TRBJ2-5; CDR3 protein: CASNLQGEETQYF; CDR3 DNA: TGCGCCAGCAACCTACAGGGAGAGGAGACCCAGTACTTC
V gene: TRBV24-1; clone size: -; D gene: -; CDR3 length: 16; J gene: TRBJ2-5; CDR3 protein: CATSDLKGKGQETQYF; CDR3 DNA: TGTGCCACCAGTGATTTGAAGGGGAAAGGGCAAGAGACCCAGTACTTC
V gene: TRBV3-1; clone size: -; D gene: TRBD2; CDR3 length: 16; J gene: TRBJ2-3; CDR3 protein: CASSRGLAGEGRYAYF; CDR3 DNA: TGTGCCAGCAGCCGCGGACTAGCGGGAGAAGGAAGATACGCGTATTTT
V gene: TRBV6-5; clone size: many; D gene: -; CDR3 length: 15; J gene: TRBJ2-1; CDR3 protein: CASSYGRGRYNEQFF; CDR3 DNA: TGTGCCAGCAGTTACGGGAGGGGGCGATACAATGAGCAGTTCTTC